The rows below give T cell receptor beta chains drawn from one sample of a study of Ad26.COV2.S vaccination and SARS-CoV-2 variants. The protocol was immunoSEQ multiplex PCR, while the TCRdb copy is restricted to in-frame clones and leaves out a portion. This sample has around 450,000 clones, with about 93% found just once. Source: peripheral blood, taken in a trial of Ad26.COV2.S vaccine versus placebo. The receptor set was obtained from a person aged 18-60 years who received the Ad26.COV2.S COVID-19 vaccine or a placebo. The conserved cysteine and the conserved F or W are not part of the CDR3 here. Fields, in order: V gene, J gene, CDR3 protein.

v_gene: TRBV18
j_gene: TRBJ2-1
CDR3aa: ASSRTSGLSSYNEQF

v_gene: TRBV7-9
j_gene: TRBJ2-1
CDR3aa: ASSLRMISSPNEQF

v_gene: TRBV7-2
j_gene: TRBJ1-4
CDR3aa: ASSSSGYDEKLF

v_gene: TRBV7-9
j_gene: TRBJ2-4
CDR3aa: ASSPRVQGGKNIQY

v_gene: TRBV4-1
j_gene: TRBJ2-5
CDR3aa: ASSPLLAGDQETQY

v_gene: TRBV4-3
j_gene: TRBJ1-5
CDR3aa: ASSQVHYSNQPQH

v_gene: TRBV10-3
j_gene: TRBJ2-7
CDR3aa: ATYSPSVSYEQY

v_gene: TRBV3-1/TRBV3-2
j_gene: TRBJ2-7
CDR3aa: ASSLSGTYYEQY

v_gene: TRBV6-6
j_gene: TRBJ2-1
CDR3aa: ASSYTPLTSDEQF

v_gene: TRBV13
j_gene: TRBJ2-1
CDR3aa: ASSLDLRWENSNEQF

v_gene: TRBV6-6
j_gene: TRBJ2-7
CDR3aa: ASSFVTSGSSYEQY

v_gene: TRBV12-2
j_gene: TRBJ1-6
CDR3aa: ASRATGQGN